This T cell receptor beta chain was retrieved from a study of identical twins. Study-wide points: Potential partial confounding of zero-insertion analyses by invariant MAIT and iNKT cells was noted. Insertions were fewer in abundant cord blood beta clonotypes, whereas memory repertoires showed none of this pattern.

Worth noting for this clonotype: The antigen remains undetermined.

Carrying unique molecular identifiers, the cDNA also gained a universal primer site through template switching. MiXCR, run by TCRdb on the 5' RACE reads, gives a single entry per CDR3 protein. Of 700,000 or so distinct CDR3 sequences in the sample, over 8.5% are singletons; the top ten hold 0.75% to 1%. CDR1 is MDHEN, CDR2 SYDVKM, per germline. The CDR3 is made up of 17 amino acids. V dropped 3 bases and J dropped 3; count of bases not matched to a gene: 11. The same sample was also used in a study of yellow fever vaccine responses in identical twins.

This chain joins TRBV28 and TRBJ2-7; 10 positions match TRBD1. The TCR comes from a woman aged 18-30 years in good health. Sequencing was done on a sample of PBMCs. Here the CDR3 DNA reads TGTGCCAGCAGTTTCCCGTCACGGGACAGGGGAAGCTACGAGCAGTACTTC. Amino acids: CASSFPSRDRGSYEQYF.